A single sample gave rise to the 19 T cell receptor beta chains below, sequenced in a study of shared clonotypes between healthy human individuals. Clones were sequenced by immunoSEQ multiplex PCR, and TCRdb holds only the in-frame ones, with some missing. The data show some 1,400,000 clones, around 97% seen once. Material: naive CD4+ T cells sorted from blood. This sample's subset: CD45RA+ positively selected. The receptors derive from a man aged 25 to 40 in good health.

The genes are TRBV29-1 and TRBJ2-1, with D perhaps matching TRBD1 (6 bases). Between the trimmed V and J ends, which lost 4 bases and 6 bases, there was a span of 10 bases. The CDR3 has 12 amino acids. Germline CDR1 is SQVTM and CDR2 is ANQGSEA. CDR3: CSVGGRVNEQFF. In DNA, the CDR3 is TGCAGCGTTGGGGGGCGGGTCAATGAGCAGTTCTTC.

This chain joins TRBV9 and TRBJ1-2; D might be TRBD1 (5 bases). This CDR3 has 14 amino acids. Deletions cut 0 bases from V and 6 bases from J, with 12 bases between. Germline loops: CDR1 SGDLS, CDR2 YYNGEE. The CDR3 protein is CASSVGGGENGYTF. The CDR3, as DNA: TGTGCCAGCAGCGTAGGTGGGGGGGAAAATGGCTACACCTTC.

The gene calls are TRBV28 and TRBJ1-1; no firm D call. The V gene lost 5 bases and the J gene lost 1 base, with 5 bases spanning the gap. Germline-derived CDR1 and CDR2 are MDHEN and SYDVKM. This CDR3 has 12 residues. The CDR3 DNA reads as TGTGCCAGCAGTAGTCAGAACACTGAAGCTTTCTTT. Protein: CASSSQNTEAFF.

The chain couples TRBV6-6 to TRBJ2-3, with a weak D call TRBD1 (6 bases). This CDR3 contains 13 residues. The V end lost 6 bases, the J end lost 7 bases, and 14 bases lay between the germline ends. The V gene's germline CDR1 is MNHNY and CDR2 SVGAGI (reference sequence). The CDR3 nucleotides are TGTGCCAGCAGACTCACAGGGTTGAATACGCAGTATTTT. It translates to CASRLTGLNTQYF.

The chain joins TRBV19 to TRBJ2-7; possibly TRBD1 for D (6 bases). CDR3 length equals 15 residues. Trimming took off 7 bases at V and 4 bases at J, with 20 bases between the two ends. From germline, CDR1 is LNHDA and CDR2 SQIVND (reference sequence). CDR3 sequence reads: CASKRTGSSEYEQYF. In DNA, the CDR3 is TGTGCCAGTAAACGTACAGGGAGCTCCGAGTACGAGCAGTACTTC. Drawing the rest from reference TRBV19 and TRBJ2-7, the complete variable domain is DGGITQSPKYLFRKEGQNVTLSCEQNLNHDAMYWYRQDPGQGLRLIYYSQIVNDFQKGDIAEGYSVSREKKESFPLTVTSAQKNPTAFYLCASKRTGSSEYEQYFGPGTRLTVT.

Notes on this clone: Other DNA sequences in this specimen translate into the identical CDR3. The chain has TRBV15 and TRBJ2-3; D unclear. The germline V gene encodes CDR1 LNHNV and CDR2 YYDKDF (reference sequence). The V end lost 0 bases, the J end lost 0 bases, and 1 base lay between the germline ends. CDR3 length: 13 amino acids. The CDR3, as DNA: TGTGCCACCAGCAGAGACAGCACAGATACGCAGTATTTT. Encoded protein: CATSRDSTDTQYF.

The chain is built from TRBV7-6 and TRBJ2-3, with D unclear. This CDR3 spans 13 amino acids. Per the germline V gene, CDR1 is SGHVS and CDR2 is FNYEAQ. V shed 2 bases and J shed 5 bases, with 8 bases lying between them. For the CDR3, the DNA is TGTGCCAGCAGCTTAAGCTGGGTAGATACGCAGTATTTT. This translates into CASSLSWVDTQYF.

The chain combines TRBV7-6 with TRBJ2-1; 12 positions match TRBD1. J was trimmed by 9 bases and V by 7 bases; bases with no gene match: 10. The germline CDR1 and CDR2 sequences are SGHVS and FNYEAQ. CDR3 size: 15 residues. CDR3 in amino acids: CASKRGTGGQFEQFF. The CDR3 bases are TGTGCCAGCAAGAGGGGGACAGGGGGCCAATTTGAGCAGTTCTTC. Complete variable domain (other parts from reference TRBV7-6 and TRBJ2-1): GAGVSQSPRYKVTKRGQDVALRCDPISGHVSLYWYRQALGQGPEFLTYFNYEAQQDKSGLPNDRFSAERPEGSISTLTIQRTEQRDSAMYRCASKRGTGGQFEQFFGPGTRLTVL.

The chain is built from TRBV5-6 and TRBJ1-1, with 9 bases matching TRBD1. CDR1 is SGHDT, CDR2 YYEEEE, per germline. The length of the CDR3 is 14 residues. Losses at the gene ends were 3 bases for V and 7 bases for J; bases not matched to a gene: 7. The CDR3 here is CASSWGDRVHEAFF. For the CDR3, the DNA is TGTGCCAGCAGCTGGGGGGACAGGGTCCATGAAGCTTTCTTT.

The rearrangement joins TRBV5-5 to TRBJ2-5, with D possibly being TRBD2 (6 bases). The CDR3 length is 14 residues. Trimming left V 4 bases short and J 5 bases short, with 15 bases between. Germline assignment: CDR1 SGHKS and CDR2 YYEKEE (reference sequence). CDR3 sequence (DNA): TGTGCCAGCAGCCGAGTTAGCGGTGGGGAGACCCAGTACTTC. Translating gives CASSRVSGGETQYF.

This rearrangement joins TRBV18 to TRBJ2-7; TRBD2 might be the D (6 bases). The CDR3 is made up of 14 amino acids. The V gene lost 2 bases and the J gene lost 5 bases, with 13 bases spanning the gap. The germline CDR1 and CDR2 sequences are KGHSH and LQKENI. The CDR3 bases are TGTGCCAGCTCACCAGAATCCGGGAGCGACGAGCAGTACTTC. Translation gives CASSPESGSDEQYF.

In its sample, this clone was seen once. The chain employs TRBV10-3 and TRBJ1-1, with 7 positions matching TRBD1. This CDR3 spans 13 amino acids. J gave up 3 bases and V 7 bases, and 5 bases lay outside the gene matches. From germline, CDR1 is ENHRY and CDR2 SYGVKD. The DNA of the CDR3 is TGTGCCATCACGGCAGGGGGGGACACTGAAGCTTTCTTT. Translating it yields CAITAGGDTEAFF.

J is TRBJ1-2 and V is TRBV6-1, with TRBD1 matching over 10 bases. The germline gives CDR1 MNHNS, CDR2 SASEGT. The CDR3 loop spans 19 amino acids. J gave up 3 bases and V 3 bases, and 16 bases lay outside the gene matches. The DNA for the CDR3 is TGTGCCAGCAGTGATCAAACCGGGACAGGGGCCGAGACTGACTATGGCTACACCTTC. Its translation is CASSDQTGTGAETDYGYTF.

The chain recombines TRBV5-1 with TRBJ1-1; 8 bases match TRBD1. The J segment lost 8 bases and the V segment lost 0 bases, leaving 6 bases of the junction unmatched. Germline CDR1 is SGHRS and CDR2 is YFSETQ. This CDR3 is 14 amino acids long. The CDR3, as DNA: TGCGCCAGCAGCTTGGCCGACAGGGGCCGGGAAGCTTTCTTT. This encodes CASSLADRGREAFF.

The rearrangement links TRBV6-5 to TRBJ1-2; D is unresolved. With 3 bases removed from V and 5 bases from J, the gap between germline ends came to 10 bases. From germline, CDR1 is MNHEY and CDR2 SVGAGI. This CDR3 comprises 13 residues. CDR3 sequence reads: CASSYLGIYGYTF. The CDR3 nucleotides are TGTGCCAGCAGTTATCTTGGGATATATGGCTACACCTTC.

The genes are TRBV5-6 and TRBJ2-3, with D possibly TRBD2 on 6 matching bases. In germline, CDR1 is SGHDT, CDR2 YYEEEE. The V end lost 9 bases, the J end lost 4 bases, and 15 bases lay between the germline ends. This CDR3 spans 13 amino acids. The CDR3 region has the DNA TGTGCCACCCGGGAGCCGGGCTCAGATACGCAGTATTTT. Protein: CATREPGSDTQYF.

The chain is built from TRBV9 and TRBJ2-1; 7 nucleotides align to TRBD2. V lost 0 bases, J lost 4 bases, and 7 bases stayed unmatched. In germline, CDR1 is SGDLS, CDR2 YYNGEE. The CDR3 is made up of 16 amino acids. CDR3 sequence (DNA): TGTGCCAGCAGCGTAGTAATTAGCGGGCGTTACAATGAGCAGTTCTTC. Translating gives CASSVVISGRYNEQFF.

The rearrangement joins TRBV7-8 to TRBJ2-7; 8 positions agree with TRBD1. V lost 6 bases to trimming and J lost 5 bases; unmatched junction nucleotides: 3. The length of the CDR3 is 12 residues. Germline V gives CDR1 SGHVS, CDR2 FQNEAQ. CDR3 bases: TGTGCCAGCAGAAAGGACAGGGACGAGCAGTACTTC. Residues: CASRKDRDEQYF.

The rearrangement links TRBV25-1 to TRBJ2-5; D uncertain. The CDR3 runs 11 residues. Trimming stripped 7 bases from V and 4 bases from J, with 7 bases between. CDR1 MGHDK and CDR2 SYGVNS come from the germline V gene. This CDR3 is CASTISETQYF. CDR3 DNA: TGTGCCAGCACCATATCAGAGACCCAGTACTTC.